The 28 T cell receptor beta chains below all came from one sample that was sequenced in a study of blood T cell repertoires in COVID-19. The assay was immunoSEQ multiplex PCR, and TCRdb's table has in-frame clones only and misses some. Of approximately 160,000 clones listed, roughly 84% are singletons. Specimen: peripheral blood. These receptors were taken from a man younger than 35 with active or convalescent COVID-19.

V is TRBV10-1 and J is TRBJ1-1; D uncertain. V was shortened by 7 bases and J by 1 base, with 10 bases between the two germline ends. The CDR3 extends over 13 amino acids. In germline, CDR1 is WNHNN, CDR2 SYGVQD (reference sequence). CDR3 sequence (DNA): TGCGCCAGCAAATGGGCAGGGAACACTGAAGCTTTCTTT. As protein: CASKWAGNTEAFF.

The chain links TRBV5-1 to TRBJ2-7; 8 bases fit TRBD2. The CDR3 totals 14 residues. J lost 3 bases, V lost 4 bases, and 6 bases had no gene match. Germline assignment: CDR1 SGHRS and CDR2 YFSETQ. The CDR3 DNA reads as TGCGCCAGCAGCCGGGAGGCGGGGGGCTACGAGCAGTACTTC. It yields the protein CASSREAGGYEQYF.

J is TRBJ2-5 and V is TRBV6-6, with D possibly matching TRBD1 (5 bases). The ends were cut back, 2 bases at V and 5 bases at J, with 18 bases in the middle. The CDR3 spans 16 residues. In germline, CDR1 is MNHNY, CDR2 SVGAGI (reference sequence). The CDR3 protein is CASSYRDSLKGETQYF. The DNA of the CDR3 is TGTGCCAGCAGTTACCGTGACAGCCTAAAGGGGGAGACCCAGTACTTC.

J is TRBJ2-5 and V is TRBV4-1; 8 bases align to TRBD1. The CDR3 is 15 amino acids. The germline gives CDR1 MGHRA, CDR2 YSYEKL. The V segment lost 2 bases and the J segment 3 bases; nucleotides outside the gene matches: 5. The CDR3 DNA sequence: TGCGCCAGCAGCCAAATCCAGGGGGCGAAAGAGACCCAGTACTTC. Its protein is CASSQIQGAKETQYF.

The J gene is TRBJ1-3, the V gene TRBV2, with TRBD1 identical over 9 bases. Germline assignment: CDR1 SNHLY and CDR2 FYNNEI. Losses at the gene ends were 5 bases for V and 1 base for J; bases not matched to a gene: 6. This CDR3 has 16 amino acids. CDR3 sequence (DNA): TGTGCCAGCAGTAGACAGGGGGTGGCGTCTGGAAACACCATATATTTT. This codes for CASSRQGVASGNTIYF.

The chain links TRBV3-1 (or the pseudogene TRBV3-2) to TRBJ1-1; no firm D call. The germline V gene encodes CDR1 LGHDT and CDR2 YNNKEL (reference sequence). V lost 5 bases, J lost 0 bases, and 7 bases lay in between. The CDR3 runs 13 residues. The CDR3 loop reads CASSRSMNTEAFF. Written as DNA, the CDR3 is TGTGCCAGCAGCAGAAGCATGAACACTGAAGCTTTCTTT.

This clone was seen only once. The CDR3 is CASIRSPGGTEAFF. CDR3 nucleotides: TGTGCCAGCATTCGGTCCCCAGGGGGCACTGAAGCTTTCTTT. This chain connects TRBV27 to TRBJ1-1; 7 bases fit TRBD1. Germline-derived CDR1 and CDR2 are MNHEY and SMNVEV (reference sequence). This CDR3 comprises 14 residues. Trimming at V came to 7 bases and at J to 4 bases, leaving 9 bases not matched to a gene.

The chain employs TRBV2 and TRBJ2-1, with a weak D call TRBD1 (5 bases). Germline loops: CDR1 SNHLY, CDR2 FYNNEI. The CDR3 is 14 residues long. V dropped 0 bases and J dropped 11 bases, with 14 bases sitting between them. CDR3 loop: CASSEALRDRKQFF. As DNA, the CDR3 is TGTGCCAGCAGTGAAGCCCTCCGTGACAGAAAGCAGTTCTTC.

V and J are TRBV5-4 and TRBJ2-7; D possibly corresponds to TRBD1 (7 bases). Germline CDR1 SGHNT, CDR2 YYREEE (reference sequence). V was cut by 5 bases and J by 0 bases, with 9 bases left in between. This CDR3 contains 13 residues. This CDR3 is CASRRDSSYEQYF. CDR3 nucleotide sequence: TGTGCCAGCAGGCGGGACAGCTCCTACGAGCAGTACTTC.

In this sample, this clone turned up a few times. This sequence joins TRBV5-5 and TRBJ2-5; 7 bases are shared with TRBD2. From germline, CDR1 is SGHKS and CDR2 YYEKEE (reference sequence). The CDR3 length is 14 residues. The ends lost 4 bases at V and 2 bases at J; junction bases unmatched: 5. CDR3 protein: CASSSRTRQETQYF. The CDR3 DNA sequence: TGTGCCAGCAGCAGTAGGACTAGACAAGAGACCCAGTACTTC.

The rearrangement links TRBV19 to TRBJ2-3; perhaps TRBD2 as D (7 bases). The CDR3 consists of 16 residues. Germline lookup yields CDR1 LNHDA and CDR2 SQIVND (reference sequence). The ends were cut back, 5 bases at V and 2 bases at J, with 17 bases in the middle. The CDR3 region is CASSLLGGGNTDTQYF. DNA of the CDR3: TGTGCCAGTAGTCTATTAGGGGGGGGTAACACAGATACGCAGTATTTT.

The rearrangement links TRBV3-1 (or the pseudogene TRBV3-2) to TRBJ2-7; 8 bases map to TRBD2. Germline V gene data show CDR1 as LGHDT and CDR2 as YNNKEL (reference sequence). The J segment lost 4 bases and the V segment lost 3 bases, leaving 8 bases of the junction unmatched. This CDR3 has 15 amino acids. The CDR3 DNA reads as TGTGCCAGCAGCCACGAGCGGGGGAGATCTTACGAGCAGTACTTC. Its protein is CASSHERGRSYEQYF.

J is TRBJ2-7 and V is TRBV11-2, with D possibly matching TRBD1 (5 bases). The CDR3 has 14 residues. Looked up from germline, CDR1 is SGHAT and CDR2 is FQNNGV. Trimming took 5 bases from V and 2 from J, leaving 13 bases between them. CDR3 nucleotides: TGTGCCAGCAGCCTAAACGCCAGGGCCTACGAGCAGTACTTC. Protein product: CASSLNARAYEQYF. Filled out from reference TRBV11-2 and TRBJ2-7, the complete variable domain reads EAGVAQSPRYKIIEKRQSVAFWCNPISGHATLYWYQQILGQGPKLLIQFQNNGVVDDSQLPKDRFSAERLKGVDSTLKIQPAKLEDSAVYLCASSLNARAYEQYFGPGTRLTVT.

The chain is built from TRBV5-5 and TRBJ2-3; 9 nucleotides match TRBD2. The V gene end was trimmed by 2 bases and the J gene end by 1 base; junction bases not matched to a gene: 11. This CDR3 spans 18 amino acids. The V gene's germline CDR1 is SGHKS and CDR2 YYEKEE (reference sequence). This chain's CDR3 is CASSLGPSGAIRTDTQYF. The CDR3, as DNA: TGTGCCAGCAGCTTAGGACCTAGCGGGGCGATCCGCACAGATACGCAGTATTTT.

This clone counts as medium-sized. This sample also contains other DNA sequences that code for the same CDR3. The gene calls are TRBV4-1 and TRBJ2-2; D ambiguous. From germline, CDR1 is MGHRA and CDR2 YSYEKL. The ends were cut back, 0 bases at V and 8 bases at J, with 7 bases in the middle. This CDR3 spans 13 amino acids. The DNA for the CDR3 is TGCGCCAGCAGCCAAGATTTGGCAGGGGAGCTGTTTTTT. This sequence encodes CASSQDLAGELFF.

This clone came up a few times. The V call is TRBV2, the J call TRBJ2-5; TRBD1 might be the D (7 bases). Deletions cut 7 bases from V and 5 bases from J, with 20 bases between. Germline V gene sequence: CDR1 SNHLY, CDR2 FYNNEI. The CDR3 has 15 residues. In DNA form, the CDR3 reads TGTGCCAGCAACCTGGCGCAGGGGGGTGCGGAGACCCAGTACTTC. This sequence encodes CASNLAQGGAETQYF. Combining the CDR3 with reference TRBV2 and TRBJ2-5 gives the whole variable domain EPEVTQTPSHQVTQMGQEVILRCVPISNHLYFYWYRQILGQKVEFLVSFYNNEISEKSEIFDDQFSVERPDGSNFTLKIRSTKLEDSAMYFCASNLAQGGAETQYFGPGTRLLVL.

This chain links TRBV5-4 with TRBJ2-1, with a possible D match to TRBD2 (5 bases). V was shortened by 3 bases and J by 6 bases, with 7 bases between the two germline ends. This CDR3 comprises 12 residues. The germline V gene has CDR1 SGHNT and CDR2 YYREEE (reference sequence). Written as DNA, the CDR3 is TGTGCCAGCAGCTGGGAGTTCAATGAGCAGTTCTTC. Translation gives CASSWEFNEQFF.

Concerning this clone: No DNA is shown, since the ends of the CDR3 on it are uncertain; the CDR3 is the one TCRdb lists. This rearrangement joins TRBV21-1 to TRBJ1-1; TRBD1, the table's D call, was not compared with the DNA. TRBV21-1 is an annotated pseudogene. The CDR3 is made up of 16 amino acids, end residues included. The chain's CDR3 is CASSKALWAGGTEAFF.

This clone turned up a few times. The V gene is TRBV7-9, the J gene TRBJ1-1; TRBD1 agrees at 10 bases. Germline loops: CDR1 SEHNR, CDR2 FQNEAQ (reference sequence). This CDR3 is built from 12 residues. Germline trimming cut 1 base from V and 11 bases from J; bases unmatched to any gene: 1. CDR3 DNA sequence: TGTGCCAGCAGCTTAGGACAGGGGGCGGCTTTCTTT. Amino acids: CASSLGQGAAFF.

The rearrangement joins TRBV6-6 to TRBJ1-5; D is unclear. Germline V gives CDR1 MNHNY, CDR2 SVGAGI (reference sequence). The length of the CDR3 is 13 residues. The germline V and J ends were trimmed by 4 bases and 7 bases, with 11 bases remaining between them. The CDR3 DNA is TGTGCCAGCAGTTTCAACCACATCCAGCCCCAGCATTTT. Its translation: CASSFNHIQPQHF.

The chain links TRBV3-1 (or the pseudogene TRBV3-2) to TRBJ2-1, with 8 bases lining up with TRBD2. Germline lookup yields CDR1 LGHDT and CDR2 YNNKEL (reference sequence). The CDR3 is 18 residues long. V lost 0 bases and J lost 2; bases outside the gene matches: 9. The CDR3 DNA reads as TGTGCCAGCAGCCAAGATTCTTTCGGACTAGCTACCTACAATGAGCAGTTCTTC. Protein sequence: CASSQDSFGLATYNEQFF.

The V and J genes are TRBV28 and TRBJ2-5; 11 nucleotides match TRBD1. The CDR3 has 16 amino acids. Germline values: CDR1 MDHEN, CDR2 SYDVKM. V lost 4 bases and J lost 5; bases outside the gene matches: 9. CDR3 sequence: CASSSSGTGGRETQYF. DNA for the CDR3: TGTGCCAGCAGTTCTTCCGGGACAGGGGGAAGGGAGACCCAGTACTTC. The entire variable domain, with the rest obtained from reference TRBV28 and TRBJ2-5, is as follows: DVKVTQSSRYLVKRTGEKVFLECVQDMDHENMFWYRQDPGLGLRLIYFSYDVKMKEKGDIPEGYSVSREKKERFSLILESASTNQTSMYLCASSSSGTGGRETQYFGPGTRLLVL.

V usage is TRBV7-9 and J usage is TRBJ2-5; possibly TRBD1 for D (5 bases). In germline, CDR1 is SEHNR, CDR2 FQNEAQ (reference sequence). The CDR3 consists of 14 residues. Trimming removed 1 base from V and 2 bases from J, with 8 bases in between. This chain's CDR3 is CASSLGTGQETQYF. CDR3 DNA sequence: TGTGCCAGCAGCTTAGGTACAGGACAAGAGACCCAGTACTTC.

This sequence joins TRBV2 and TRBJ2-5, with D tentatively TRBD2 (6 bases). Germline CDR1 reads SNHLY; CDR2 reads FYNNEI. V lost 5 bases to trimming and J lost 2 bases, with 27 bases between them. The CDR3 length is 19 residues. The CDR3 bases are TGTGCCAGCAGTTATGTGGAGGGGCCCGCCCGTTATGGACAAGAGACCCAGTACTTC. It encodes CASSYVEGPARYGQETQYF.

This clone was detected only a few times. This chain links TRBV6-2 or TRBV6-3 with TRBJ1-2; 8 bases align to TRBD1. CDR3 size: 18 residues. V shed 0 bases, J shed 5 bases, and the junction held 14 bases outside the gene matches. The germline V gene encodes CDR1 MNHEY and CDR2 SVGEGT. In DNA, the CDR3 is TGTGCCAGCAGTTACTCGAAGACAGGGGAAGGTCGATTATATGGCTACACCTTC. Its protein product is CASSYSKTGEGRLYGYTF.

V usage is TRBV29-1 and J usage is TRBJ1-1; D uncertain. Trimming cost V 4 bases and J 4 bases, with 13 bases left between them. Germline-derived CDR1 and CDR2 are SQVTM and ANQGSEA. The CDR3 length is 13 residues. The CDR3 protein is CSVVRPPATEAFF. The CDR3 DNA is TGCAGCGTTGTGAGGCCCCCTGCCACTGAAGCTTTCTTT.

The chain carries TRBV19 and TRBJ1-2; D gene uncertain. CDR3 size: 12 residues. The germline gives CDR1 LNHDA, CDR2 SQIVND (reference sequence). V was pared by 4 bases and J by 3 bases, with 6 bases between. CDR3 DNA: TGTGCCAGTAGTAACACAGACTATGGCTACACCTTC. As protein: CASSNTDYGYTF. Filled out from reference TRBV19 and TRBJ1-2, the complete variable domain reads DGGITQSPKYLFRKEGQNVTLSCEQNLNHDAMYWYRQDPGQGLRLIYYSQIVNDFQKGDIAEGYSVSREKKESFPLTVTSAQKNPTAFYLCASSNTDYGYTFGSGTRLTVV.

The rearrangement uses TRBV18 and TRBJ2-2; D may be TRBD1 (6 bases). The germline CDR1 and CDR2 sequences are KGHSH and LQKENI. The CDR3 covers 15 residues. With 5 bases removed from V and 0 bases from J, the gap between germline ends came to 10 bases. The CDR3 sequence is CASSDRTANTGELFF. CDR3 DNA sequence: TGTGCCAGCTCAGACCGGACAGCGAACACCGGGGAGCTGTTTTTT.